This TCR beta chain comes out of a study of T-cell reconstitution after alpha-beta-depleted transplantation in children. Between the trimmed V and J ends, which lost 4 bases and 3 bases, there was a span of 18 bases. The germline V gene has CDR1 SQVTM and CDR2 ANQGSEA. The CDR3 is 15 amino acids. Construction of the TCRbeta library involved unique molecular identifiers. TCRdb reprocessed the PCR reads via MiXCR and lists one record per CDR3 protein. The data contain 360,000 or so distinct CDR3 sequences, roughly 22% of them seen just once; the ten biggest clones take up about 3.8%. This clonotype was seen a handful of times.

The TCR originated in a human donor who donated a stem cell graft to a child with acute myeloid leukemia. The specimen comprised PBMCs from the stem cell graft donor, sampled from the stem cell graft. The V gene is TRBV29-1, the J gene TRBJ2-5; D is tentatively TRBD1 or TRBD2 (6 bases each). In DNA, the CDR3 is TGCAGCGTTGCCCGAGGTCCCGGGGGCGAAGAGACCCAGTACTTC. Translating it yields CSVARGPGGEETQYF.